One sample yielded the 8 T cell receptor beta chains listed below, sequenced in a study of T-cell reconstitution after alpha-beta-depleted transplantation in children. A TCRbeta library incorporating unique molecular identifiers was prepared. TCRdb used MiXCR to reprocess the PCR reads, holding one entry per CDR3 protein. Among a few hundred thousand distinct CDR3 sequences listed, 9.5% to 15% were seen once. The sample here was PBMCs from the stem cell graft donor, taken from the stem cell graft. The receptors come from a human donor who donated a stem cell graft to a child with combined immunodeficiency.

This clonotype was observed many times. This chain links TRBV12-3 or TRBV12-4 with TRBJ2-7; D tentatively fits TRBD1 or TRBD2 (5 bases each). The V gene lost 0 bases and the J gene lost 13 bases, with 16 bases spanning the gap. The CDR3 length is 13 residues. As DNA, the CDR3 is TGTGCCAGCAGTTTAGCGATCAGGGACCTCCCTTACTTC. It is translated as CASSLAIRDLPYF.

In this sample, this clonotype turned up a few times. The chain carries TRBV21-1 and TRBJ2-3; the table's D call TRBD1 went unverified against the DNA. TRBV21-1 is described as a pseudogene. This CDR3 contains 15 residues. The CDR3: CASSKVEAPIDTQYF. Written as DNA, the CDR3 is TGTGCCAGCAGCAAAGTAGAGGCGCCGATAGATACGCAGTATTTT.

The chain couples TRBV11-2 to TRBJ2-7; TRBD2 aligns across 9 bases. This CDR3 comprises 16 residues. J lost 0 bases, V lost 4 bases, and 7 bases had no gene match. Germline values: CDR1 SGHAT, CDR2 FQNNGV. CDR3 in DNA: TGTGCCAGCAGCTCACCTAGCGGGACGAGCTCCTACGAGCAGTACTTC. Protein sequence: CASSSPSGTSSYEQYF.

This clonotype has just a few counts. V usage is TRBV20-1 and J usage is TRBJ1-4; the match to TRBD1 covers 7 bases. From germline, CDR1 is DFQATT and CDR2 SNEGSKA (reference sequence). V trimming: 6 bases; J trimming: 10 bases; junction bases outside the gene matches: 17. The CDR3 length is 15 residues. The CDR3 sequence: CSALSSRDSGRKLFF. In DNA, the CDR3 is TGCAGTGCGCTATCCTCCCGGGACAGTGGGCGAAAACTGTTTTTT.

This clonotype showed up just a few times. The chain carries TRBV5-1 and TRBJ2-7; TRBD2 aligns across 9 bases. This CDR3 is 15 amino acids long. In germline, CDR1 is SGHRS, CDR2 YFSETQ. The V gene end was trimmed by 0 bases and the J gene end by 0 bases; junction bases not matched to a gene: 1. As DNA, the CDR3 is TGCGCCAGCAGCTTGGTTAGCGGGGGCTCCTACGAGCAGTACTTC. Residues: CASSLVSGGSYEQYF.

The sample holds a few counts of this clonotype. The chain is built from TRBV5-6 and TRBJ2-1; TRBD1 agrees at 12 bases. V was pared by 4 bases and J by 10 bases, with 12 bases of the junction left unmatched. The CDR3 length is 16 residues. Germline V gene data show CDR1 as SGHDT and CDR2 as YYEEEE. The CDR3 loop is CASSHRWGQGASEQFF. The CDR3 DNA follows: TGTGCCAGCAGCCACCGCTGGGGACAGGGGGCTAGCGAGCAGTTCTTC.

J is TRBJ2-1 and V is TRBV19; D unclear. The V gene lost 6 bases and the J gene lost 0 bases, with 12 bases spanning the gap. The germline CDR1 and CDR2 sequences are LNHDA and SQIVND (reference sequence). The CDR3 totals 15 residues. The CDR3 reads CASSDAQSSYNEQFF. For the CDR3, the DNA is TGTGCCAGTAGCGACGCCCAGAGCTCCTACAATGAGCAGTTCTTC.

This clonotype has only one observation. The CDR3 is CASRDEGLAYEQYF. CDR3 in DNA: TGCGCCAGCAGAGATGAGGGACTAGCTTACGAGCAGTACTTC. The J gene is TRBJ2-7, the V gene TRBV10-1, with 9 bases aligning to TRBD2. Trimming took 6 bases from V and 4 from J; bases not matched to a gene: 7. Germline-derived CDR1 and CDR2 are WNHNN and SYGVQD (reference sequence). The CDR3 runs to 14 residues.